Given below is one TCR beta chain in context. What antigen it recognizes has not been identified. No qualities accompany the bases; no much larger clone lies one base away. The trim is 7 bases for V and 5 bases for J, with a gap of 20 bases between the germline ends. Taken from cysteine to phenylalanine, the CDR3 has 15 residues. Only the CDR3 portion is preserved as DNA: 45 bases, with reading frame beginning at the first base. The germline V gene yields MNHNS for CDR1 and SASEGT for CDR2. The sample belongs to a study of cytomegalovirus exposure and HLA in healthy donors (dated by TCRdb to the late 2010s). Some background on the complete study: An earlier analysis of approximately 590 of the donors reported about 290 Gb of sequence data and approximately 110 million unique TCR beta sequences from about 179 million T cells. The genetic ancestry cluster associated with self-reported Caucasian donors included roughly 84% of the 350 to 500 genotyped donors. Because of strong linkage in the cohort, roughly five DR-DQ haplotypes were treated as single units for association and clustering. The study was designed to test whether signatures of past pathogen exposure could be identified by cataloging public T cell receptors. Donor age, sex, ethnicity and CMV serostatus were collected together with the repertoire data. The T cell repertoires of under 750 subjects were profiled by immunosequencing and related to cytomegalovirus serostatus. The number of typed donors differed by locus: 629-630 for A, B, C, DRB1 and DQB1; some 500 for DQA1; around 580 for DPA1; and about 450 for DPB1. Across roughly 420 genotyped donors of the cohort, an average of 235,054 unique TCR beta nucleotide sequences per donor were sequenced, and roughly a sixth of those sequences were non-productive. Rather than drawing on any new phenotypic data, the later analysis identified candidate immune exposures from TCR beta sequences and the way those sequences occurred across donors. A later genetic analysis took genome-wide SNP genotypes for about 65% of the 666 donors and used that subset as a discovery cohort. To decide whether each TCR beta V gene segment behaved as functional or pseudogenic, an earlier analysis of some 580 of the donors relied on high-throughput TCR beta sequencing. In a later analysis, previously published TCR beta repertoires from 666 donors were re-analyzed and high-resolution HLA genotyping was added so that TCR occurrence patterns could be studied. An early release that covered around 590 HLA-typed donors contained around 300 gigabases of sequencing data and tens of millions of unique TCR sequences. In addition to the first cohort of roughly 670 subjects, a separate validation cohort of some 120 different subjects was used. All discovery cohort repertoires had been generated on a single sequencing platform. HLA typing covered class I and class II loci at four-digit resolution. To predict cytomegalovirus infection status, the study brought together high-throughput TCR immunosequencing, statistical association of individual TCRs with disease status, and machine learning. Overall results and qualifications from the work: The authors suggested that the approach could potentially be generalized to other disease states and immunological phenotypes. When HLA alleles, especially DR and DQ, strongly co-occurred, TCR associations were difficult to assign to individual alleles. Cytomegalovirus status was reported to be diagnosed by the classifier with high specificity and sensitivity in both the original and validation cohorts. A later analysis reported that several top co-occurrence clusters appeared linked to parvovirus B19, influenza, CMV and Epstein-Barr virus. In a later genetic analysis, a missense DCLRE1C variant was associated with V-gene and J-gene trimming of TCR beta chains, and the association was replicated in an independent cohort. Because HLA typing was missing for some donors at each locus, association tests included only the typed subset. In a later genetic analysis, fewer N-insertions in productive TCRs were reported among donors in an Asian-associated ancestry cluster than the roughly 700-donor mean. A few of the identified cytomegalovirus-associated TCR beta chains were confirmed in vitro to be specific for cytomegalovirus antigens. The study listed 150 to 200 TCR beta chains as associated with cytomegalovirus. Fewer than 20 rarely observed V segments, including chromosome 9 orphons, were excluded from the earlier analysis of just under 600 of the donors because counts were too low. The cohort was sequenced for TCR beta chains only, and without alpha or paired-chain data the features that could be detected were limited. While some public TCRs were present in many individuals, most TCR sequences turned up only very rarely across donors. A later analysis found that HLA-associated TCR beta chains were more clonally expanded and had lower generation probabilities than equally common non-associated chains. Presence/absence analyses assumed roughly uniform sequencing depth across donors, an assumption that may not hold. In a later analysis, most CMV-associated TCR beta chains were found to appear HLA-restricted, with HLA associations seemingly driven largely by CMV exposure. A cluster of highly shared sequence variants was judged likely to represent a technical artifact of the sequencing pipeline. Linkage disequilibrium might explain the correlated functional status among segregating V segments, but an unknown experimental factor could not be excluded. In a later analysis, the rate of TCR association differed among HLA loci, with DRB1 alleles having the most associated TCRs and HLA-C alleles having the fewest. In a later analysis, about 17,000 TCR beta sequences were associated with specific HLA alleles at a false discovery rate of 0.05. Immune exposure information for the cohort was limited to CMV serostatus. A further reported finding was that TCR beta sequences accurately predicted the HLA-A and HLA-B alleles for most subjects in the first cohort. An earlier analysis of some 560 of the donors showed that most TCR beta V segments appeared in productive rearrangements either about 87% or about 30% of the time, which broadly matched IMGT annotations. Because the 87-base-pair reads could not distinguish some IMGT-functional V segments, including TRBV6-2 and TRBV6-3, those segments were excluded.

The protocol used for the library was the immunoSEQ multiplex PCR assay. A mixture of 60 forward primers for TCR Vbeta segments and 13 reverse primers for TCR Jbeta segments was used in the multiplex PCR. A multiplex PCR assay on genomic DNA amplified the CDR3 region of rearranged TCR beta genes. On the Illumina HiSeq System, the amplified TCR beta libraries were sequenced as 87-base-pair reads. The source study handled its data this way. A later analysis counted approximately 74 million unique TCR beta chains across the approximately 700 repertoires, and 10 million to 12 million of these chains were shared by at least two donors. A nearest-neighbor algorithm error-corrected the raw reads and collapsed the reads into unique sequences, merging closely related sequences to remove PCR and sequencing errors. V, D and J gene segments were assigned by aligning CDR3 sequences to IMGT reference sequences. For a sequence to be retained, a match of at least six nucleotides was required to both a V gene segment and a J gene segment. A rearrangement counted as productive if the CDR3 had no stop codons and remained in frame with V and J, and every other rearrangement counted as non-productive. Following IMGT convention, CDR3 was defined as the stretch from the second conserved V-encoded cysteine up to the conserved J-encoded phenylalanine. The earlier analysis of roughly 590 of the donors excluded sequences that lacked an unambiguous match to a single V gene segment. An earlier analysis of just under 600 of the donors called V segments functional above 56.7% productive rearrangements and segregating when the between-donor standard deviation exceeded 5%. A statistical classification framework was built to diagnose cytomegalovirus status from the catalog of TCR beta chain sequences. V and J gene assignment, in a later analysis, came from comparing TCR nucleotide sequences with IMGT/GENE-DB human TR gene sequences. Using the TCRdist pipeline, a later analysis assigned CDR3 sequences along with most-parsimonious VDJ recombination scenarios. In a later analysis, each TCR beta chain was defined by its CDR3 amino acid sequence together with its V-gene family, and reads without a unique V-gene family were excluded. To address suspected cross-contamination and a sequencing artifact, a later analysis removed some 620 highly shared, low-generation-probability nucleotide sequences. For each public chain, a later analysis derived a clonal expansion index from normalized ranks of inferred template counts within each repertoire. A later analysis computed generation probabilities with a VDJ recombination model fitted to out-of-frame rearrangements, and checked the results against IGoR. In a later analysis, hypergeometric tests were used to score TCR-TCR, TCR-HLA and TCR-CMV co-occurrence, with a repertoire-size bias correction applied to TCR pairs. To estimate false discovery rates, a later analysis permuted the HLA or CMV assignments 20 times. In a later analysis, co-occurring TCRs were grouped using DBSCAN, and TCRdist sequence similarity was added for clustering within HLA-allele-positive subsets. Co-occurrence clustering excluded repertoires with fewer than 30,000 or more than 120,000 public chains, plus five with anomalous nucleotide sharing. TCRdb mirrors the immuneACCESS table, restricted to in-frame sequences. Some clones are absent from its copies; in checked studies, under half trace to an unresolved V gene, and the reason for the others is unknown. V and J calls and clone size follow that table, whereas D and trimming were derived from the DNA. Counted in this sample were about 76,000 clones; 65% to 80% of them appeared once. Together, the top ten hold 11% of the sample.

The cohort was made up of around 720 healthy bone marrow donors. At the time of sampling, every cohort member was nominally healthy, though immune exposures that went unrecorded were likely present. The donor was CMV seropositive and was included in the group of 250 to 300 seropositive cohort members. A peripheral blood sample was provided by each donor, and peripheral blood mononuclear cells were used for TCR beta sequencing. Genomic DNA extraction from the blood cell samples was performed with the Qiagen DNeasy Blood Extraction Kit. Sequencing was done on a sample of PBMCs. This TCR was sampled from a woman aged 40 to 49 in good health and CMV-seropositive. The rearrangement joined TRBV6-1 to TRBJ2-5; TRBD1 might be the D gene, on 7 matching bases. The CDR3 region: CASIEGISGGETQYF. The sequenced DNA is TGTGCCAGCATCGAAGGAATTTCAGGGGGGGAGACCCAGTACTTC.